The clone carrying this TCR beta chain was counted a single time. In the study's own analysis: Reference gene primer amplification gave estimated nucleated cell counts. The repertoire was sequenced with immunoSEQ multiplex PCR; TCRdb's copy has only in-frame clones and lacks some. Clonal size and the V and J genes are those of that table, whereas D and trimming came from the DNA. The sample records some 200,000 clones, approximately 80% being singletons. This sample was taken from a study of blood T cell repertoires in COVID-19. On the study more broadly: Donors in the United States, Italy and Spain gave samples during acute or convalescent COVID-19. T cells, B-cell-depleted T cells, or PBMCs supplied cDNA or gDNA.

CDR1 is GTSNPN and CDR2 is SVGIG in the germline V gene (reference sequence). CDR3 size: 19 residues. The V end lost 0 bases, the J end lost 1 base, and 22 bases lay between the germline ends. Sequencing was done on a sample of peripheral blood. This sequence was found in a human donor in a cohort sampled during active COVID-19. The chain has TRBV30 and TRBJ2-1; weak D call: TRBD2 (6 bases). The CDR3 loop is CAWSVFVTWGLRSYNEQFF. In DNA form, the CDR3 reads TGTGCCTGGAGTGTATTTGTAACATGGGGACTTCGGTCCTACAATGAGCAGTTCTTC.